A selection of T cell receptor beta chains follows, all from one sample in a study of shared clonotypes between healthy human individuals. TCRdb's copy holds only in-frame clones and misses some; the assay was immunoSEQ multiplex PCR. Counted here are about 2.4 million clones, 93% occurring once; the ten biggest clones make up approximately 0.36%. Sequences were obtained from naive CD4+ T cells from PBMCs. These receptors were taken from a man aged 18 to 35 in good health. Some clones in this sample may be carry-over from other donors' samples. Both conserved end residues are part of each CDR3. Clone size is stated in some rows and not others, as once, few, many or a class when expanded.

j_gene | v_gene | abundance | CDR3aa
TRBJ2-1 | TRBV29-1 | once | CSVEPNVAGGNEQFF
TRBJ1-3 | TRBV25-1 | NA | CASSELRASGNTIYF
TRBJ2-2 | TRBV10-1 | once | CASSNGESTGELFF
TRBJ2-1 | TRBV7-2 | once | CASSLATASGRGRSYNEQFF
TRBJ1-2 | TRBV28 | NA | CASSVGGAANYGYTF
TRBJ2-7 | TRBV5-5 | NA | CASSWGVTSSYEQYF
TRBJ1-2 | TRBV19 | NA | CASSIDGGYGYTF
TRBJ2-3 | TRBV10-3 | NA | CAISEASGKGPDTQYF
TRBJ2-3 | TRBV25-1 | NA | CASSLPYTDTQYF
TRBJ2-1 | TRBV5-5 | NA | CASSFSAGPSSYNEQFF
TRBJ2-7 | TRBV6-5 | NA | CASSYLGQGAGKQYF
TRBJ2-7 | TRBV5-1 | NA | CASSWDSREQYF
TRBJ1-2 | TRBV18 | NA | CASSPGRGNYGYTF
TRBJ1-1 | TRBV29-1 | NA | CSAKAGNTEAFF
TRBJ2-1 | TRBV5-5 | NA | CASSSERSAGGYNEQFF
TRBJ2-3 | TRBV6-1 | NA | CASKFSATDTQYF
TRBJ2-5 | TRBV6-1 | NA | CASSDSPGTQYF
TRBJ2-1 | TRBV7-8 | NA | CASSLKQGLASMNEQFF
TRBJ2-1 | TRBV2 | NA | CASSDSGAGNEQFF
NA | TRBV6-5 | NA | CASRAGRSYEQYF
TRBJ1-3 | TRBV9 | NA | CASSANTRPDSGNTIYF
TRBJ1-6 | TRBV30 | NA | CAWNRLNSPLHF
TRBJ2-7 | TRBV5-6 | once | CASSLDWSSYEQYF
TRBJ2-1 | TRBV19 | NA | CASSFGEGLQFF
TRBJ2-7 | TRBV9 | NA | CASRPSSGRAEYEQYF
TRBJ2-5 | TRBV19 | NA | CASSRQLAEETQYF
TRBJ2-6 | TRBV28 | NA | CASSLWAAGANVLTF
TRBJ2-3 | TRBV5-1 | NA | CASSLGEGSTDTQYF
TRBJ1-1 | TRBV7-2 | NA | CASSFFWSGNTEAFF
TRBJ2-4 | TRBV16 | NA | CASSQEGENIQYF
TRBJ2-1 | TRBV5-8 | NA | CASSLIAGDGNEQFF
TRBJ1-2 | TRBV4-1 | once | CASSQPDTRLGGYTF
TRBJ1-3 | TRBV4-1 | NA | CASSVNLRTNSGNTIYF
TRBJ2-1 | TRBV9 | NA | CASSVAGSYNEQFF
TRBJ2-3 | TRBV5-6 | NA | CASSLKSTDTQYF
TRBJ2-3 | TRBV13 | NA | CASTRRGGASGDTQYF
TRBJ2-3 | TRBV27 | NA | CASSLSVSTDTQYF
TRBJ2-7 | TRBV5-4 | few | CASSSAYEQYF
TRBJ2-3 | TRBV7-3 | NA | CASSPSSAPGSDTQYF
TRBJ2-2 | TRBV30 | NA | CAWSVLSPGDTGELFF
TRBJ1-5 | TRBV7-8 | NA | CASSPTGGGQPQHF
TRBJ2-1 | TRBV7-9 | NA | CASSSLAGSLDNEQFF
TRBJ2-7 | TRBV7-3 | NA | CASSPGTGLLYEQYF
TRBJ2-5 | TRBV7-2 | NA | CASSLVSLAGALETQYF
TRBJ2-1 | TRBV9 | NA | CASSLGTSSYEQFF
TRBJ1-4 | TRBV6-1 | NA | CASSEALGADEKLFF
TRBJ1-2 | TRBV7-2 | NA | CASSAPPRQAYGYTF
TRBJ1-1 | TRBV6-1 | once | CASSEIFGGILNTEAFF
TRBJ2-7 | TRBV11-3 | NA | CASASESSYEQYF
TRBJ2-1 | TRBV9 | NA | CASSQGGNHEQFF
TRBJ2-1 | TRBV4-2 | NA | CASSRDLPTSGRHNEQFF
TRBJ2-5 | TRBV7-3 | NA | CASSLSGRGGVQETQYF
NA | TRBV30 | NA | CAGDRGYEQYF
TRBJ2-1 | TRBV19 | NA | CASRTKTGPSYNEQFF
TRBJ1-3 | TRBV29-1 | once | CSVEGTGMTGNTIYF
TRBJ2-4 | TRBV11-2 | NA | CASSVGRKNIQYF
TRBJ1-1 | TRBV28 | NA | CASSRGGNTEAFF
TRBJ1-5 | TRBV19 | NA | CASSPGGGQGKNSNQPQHF
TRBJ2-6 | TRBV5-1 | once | CASSVEGNVLTF